This T cell receptor (beta chain) was sequenced in a study of T cell responses to AZD1222 COVID-19 vaccine. Study findings and constraints: Researchers report vaccine-associated CD4 TCRs spanning spike, with dominance at 160-218 and 743-854. Spike-specific TCR breadth rose after two AZD1222 doses, and depth rose as well.

This CDR3 comprises 14 residues. V was trimmed by 5 bases and J by 4 bases, leaving 14 bases between them. CDR1 and CDR2 from the germline V gene are MNHEY and SVGEGT. As for this clone: Its target is not known.

TCRdb's copy holds only in-frame clones and misses some; the assay was immunoSEQ multiplex PCR. Of 150,000 or so clones in the sample, 85% to 90% were seen once. Specimen: peripheral blood, collected on day 0 of AZD1222 vaccination. The sequence was collected from an adult in good health. The rearrangement links TRBV6-2 or TRBV6-3 to TRBJ1-1, with D unclear. The DNA for the CDR3 is TGTGCCAGCAGTGGGTTTTGGGGTTCCACTGAAGCTTTCTTT. Translation: CASSGFWGSTEAFF.